This TCR beta chain comes out of a study of blood T cell repertoires in COVID-19. Overall study context: Researchers got acute and convalescent COVID-19 samples from the United States, Italy and Spain. Sample material is recorded as cDNA or gDNA derived from T cells, B-cell-depleted T cells, or PBMCs.

Under the authors' procedure: By means of reference gene primer amplification, nucleated cell counts were estimated. Sequenced by immunoSEQ multiplex PCR; TCRdb stores in-frame clones only, minus some. V and J calls and clone size come straight from that table; D and trimming were deduced from the DNA. The repertoire has 150,000 or so clones, about 85% of them found once; the top ten carry 3% to 4%. The germline V and J ends were trimmed by 3 bases and 2 bases, with 10 bases remaining between them. Germline loops: CDR1 SGHNT, CDR2 YENEEA. This CDR3 has 14 residues. The sample was peripheral blood. The chain has TRBV11-3 and TRBJ1-2; D call uncertain. The TCR sequence derives from a human donor with acute or convalescent COVID-19. The donor label of this sample is uncertain. This chain's CDR3 is CASSFEGANYGYTF. The CDR3 DNA follows: TGTGCCAGCAGCTTCGAGGGAGCAAACTATGGCTACACCTTC.